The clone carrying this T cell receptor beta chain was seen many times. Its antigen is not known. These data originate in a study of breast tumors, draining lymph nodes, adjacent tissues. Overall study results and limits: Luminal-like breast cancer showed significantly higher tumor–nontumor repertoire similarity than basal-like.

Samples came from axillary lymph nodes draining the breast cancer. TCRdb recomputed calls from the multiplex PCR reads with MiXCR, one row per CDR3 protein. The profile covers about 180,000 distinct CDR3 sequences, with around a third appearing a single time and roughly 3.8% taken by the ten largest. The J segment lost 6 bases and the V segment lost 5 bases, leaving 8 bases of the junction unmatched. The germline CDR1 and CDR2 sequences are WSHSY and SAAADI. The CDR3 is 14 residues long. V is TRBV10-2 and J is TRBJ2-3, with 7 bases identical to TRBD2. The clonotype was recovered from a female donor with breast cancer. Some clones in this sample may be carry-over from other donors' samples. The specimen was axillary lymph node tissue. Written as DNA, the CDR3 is TGCGCCAGCAGTCCGGGAGGAACCGGGGATACGCAGTATTTT. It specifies CASSPGGTGDTQYF.